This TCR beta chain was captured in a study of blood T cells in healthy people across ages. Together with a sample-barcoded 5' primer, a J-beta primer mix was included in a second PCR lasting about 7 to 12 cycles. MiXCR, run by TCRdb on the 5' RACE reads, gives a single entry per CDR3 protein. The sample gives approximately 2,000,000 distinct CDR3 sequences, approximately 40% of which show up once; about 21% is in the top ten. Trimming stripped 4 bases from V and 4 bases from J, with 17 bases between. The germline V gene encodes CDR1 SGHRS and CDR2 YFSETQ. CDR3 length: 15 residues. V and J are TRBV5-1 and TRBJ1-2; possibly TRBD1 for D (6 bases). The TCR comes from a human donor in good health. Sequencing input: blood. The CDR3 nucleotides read TGCGCCAGCAGCACCCAACAGGGAGTAAGCTATGGCTACACCTTC. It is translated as CASSTQQGVSYGYTF.